This TCR beta chain was sequenced in a study of naive and memory T cell subsets (dated 2017 in TCRdb). With respect to the entire study: In the figure summarizing the skin biopsy and whole blood samples, approximately ten blood donors, 7 tuberculin skin test biopsies and 3 saline control biopsies were reported. Skin biopsies were taken from tuberculin skin test sites or from saline-injected control sites and were processed for RNA extraction as described before. PCR2 was typically run as a SYBR Green qPCR and stopped at a set threshold, although low-input samples could use end-point PCR of around 6 cycles instead.

Trimming at the junction amounts to 3 bases on V and 4 bases on J, and the germline ends lie 18 bases apart. Including cysteine and phenylalanine, the CDR3 has 16 amino acids. This entry keeps only the CDR3 DNA: 48 bases, framed from base 1. This clonotype was detected many times. What antigen it recognizes has not been identified. One base away there is no much larger clone; base qualities are not given. The paper's findings and limits, for the study overall: The paper did not give details of skin biopsy collection and RNA processing, instead referencing earlier studies for those details. TCR sequences were reportedly recovered from both skin biopsy types, with far more TCRs at tuberculin skin test sites. The RNA-based method was acknowledged as potentially sensitive to TCR transcript changes with T cell activation and differentiation. Higher TCR numbers at tuberculin skin test sites were interpreted as T cell infiltration of a delayed type IV hypersensitivity reaction.

The sample's treatment or condition, from its label and the paper: skin biopsy from PPD injection site in Mantoux-positive individual. The study reported a robust and sensitive protocol to amplify, sequence and analyze TCRs, based on 3' ligation of a UMI-containing oligonucleotide to TCR cDNA. Tuberculin skin test biopsies were obtained from sites injected with PPD in individuals who had a positive Mantoux test. Total RNA was treated with RQ1 DNase, without cell sorting, prior to reverse transcription, with an input of about 1 to 1,100 ng being targeted. To check how robust the pipeline was in samples where T cells make up a minority population, libraries were built from skin biopsies and whole blood. The library was made by UMI-ligation and nested PCR. The ligated cDNA was amplified by four rounds of PCR, in which nested alpha and beta constant region primers were used together with the SP2 primer. TCR RNA was reverse transcribed with SuperScript IV using alpha and beta constant region primers for the blood and skin samples. An oligonucleotide carrying the Illumina SP2 primer and a UMI was ligated to the cDNA 3' end using T4 RNA ligase 1. To prevent hairpin formation, the 12-nucleotide UMI was made up of two random hexamers with an eight-base spacer between them. From the second PCR onward, TCR alpha and beta chain libraries were processed separately, and dual indexing was applied for multiplexing. After pooling, the indexed libraries were analyzed by capillary electrophoresis and sequenced on either an Illumina MiSeq or NextSeq. To boost base diversity and improve cluster recognition, PhiX DNA at roughly 5-8% was spiked into the libraries. Under the source paper's analysis protocol: Demultiplexor pulled UMIs out of read 2, joined the UMIs with the TCR sequence from read 1, and separated reads according to sample indices. Decombinator identified V and J genes and V-J junctions and gave each TCR a five-part identifier that included V and J deletions. UMIs were used by Collapsinator to correct sequencing errors and PCR amplification heterogeneity, so that a UMI-based abundance was obtained for each TCR. Identifiers were converted to nucleotide sequence by CDR3Translator and translated to amino acids, and CDR3 regions were extracted on the basis of terminal motifs. After normalization to the amount of input RNA, error-corrected alpha and beta TCR counts from blood and skin were compared. Starting from the raw public reads, TCRdb applied fastp trimming at Q25, assembled clones with MiXCR and retained in-frame beta chains. Each entry merges the rows of one CDR3 protein and shows their most common DNA and genes. What appears here as the V and J calls and clone size reflects TCRdb's work, not the paper's. The sample yields 25,000 to 35,000 distinct CDR3 sequences; about 6.2% were counted once. The ten biggest clones cover approximately 3% of the sample.

This TCR was recovered from an adult in good health. The sequence joins TRBV12-3 or TRBV12-4 to TRBJ1-2; matching of 5 bases hints at TRBD1 as the D gene. The material was skin, obtained from a tuberculin skin test site. CDR3 protein: CASSFREDSTFYGYTF. The bases read TGTGCCAGCAGTTTTAGAGAAGACAGTACGTTCTATGGCTACACCTTC.